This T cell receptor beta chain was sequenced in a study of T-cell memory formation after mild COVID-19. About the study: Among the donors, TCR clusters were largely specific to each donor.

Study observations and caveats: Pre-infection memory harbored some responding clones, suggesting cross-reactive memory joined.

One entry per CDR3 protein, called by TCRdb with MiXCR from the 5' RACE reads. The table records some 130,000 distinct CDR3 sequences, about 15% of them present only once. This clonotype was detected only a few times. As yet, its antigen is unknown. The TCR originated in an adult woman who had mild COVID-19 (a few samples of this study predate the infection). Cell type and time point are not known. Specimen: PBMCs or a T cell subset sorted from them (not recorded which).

As DNA, the CDR3 is TGCGCCAGCGCAGTTGGGGGGCCTCCTAACGAGCAGTACTTC. Its protein product is CASAVGGPPNEQYF. The chain has TRBV5-1 and TRBJ2-7, with D perhaps being TRBD1 or TRBD2 (6 bases each). The CDR3 contains 14 residues. V gave up 7 bases and J gave up 5 bases, with 19 bases separating them. Germline CDR1 SGHRS, CDR2 YFSETQ.